Shown below are 25 T cell receptor beta chains from a single sample sequenced in a study of shared T cell receptors in the human thymus. The method was immunoSEQ multiplex PCR; TCRdb's version includes in-frame clones alone and lacks a portion of them. The top ten clones hold 0.013% of a sample with roughly 560,000 clones, around 78% of them seen once. This same sample was also part of a study on human thymus T cells.

Sequencing used thymocytes. These receptors were obtained from a boy younger than two with a congenital heart defect.

This chain connects TRBV4-1 to TRBJ2-7, with D possibly being TRBD2 (6 bases). The CDR3 runs 17 residues. The V end lost 0 bases, the J end lost 0 bases, and 15 bases lay between the germline ends. Per the germline V gene, CDR1 is MGHRA and CDR2 is YSYEKL. In DNA form, the CDR3 reads TGCGCCAGCAGCCAAGAGCTCCTAGCGAGGAGCTCCTACGAGCAGTACTTC. This gives the protein CASSQELLARSSYEQYF.

The rearrangement uses TRBV30 and TRBJ1-1, with D perhaps TRBD1 (5 bases). V lost 5 bases and J lost 11, with 15 bases in between. The germline CDR1 and CDR2 sequences are GTSNPN and SVGIG (reference sequence). CDR3 length equals 11 residues. CDR3 protein: CAWPLGTRAFF. The CDR3 nucleotides are TGTGCCTGGCCCCTCGGGACTAGGGCTTTCTTT.

V gene TRBV19 combines with J gene TRBJ1-2; 7 bases line up with TRBD1. J lost 2 bases, V lost 7 bases, and 4 bases had no gene match. This CDR3 contains 13 residues. The V gene's germline CDR1 is LNHDA and CDR2 SQIVND (reference sequence). The DNA for the CDR3 is TGTGCCAGTACCGGGACAGAGAACTATGGCTACACCTTC. Translating gives CASTGTENYGYTF. Together with reference TRBV19 and TRBJ1-2, the CDR3 gives the full variable domain: DGGITQSPKYLFRKEGQNVTLSCEQNLNHDAMYWYRQDPGQGLRLIYYSQIVNDFQKGDIAEGYSVSREKKESFPLTVTSAQKNPTAFYLCASTGTENYGYTFGSGTRLTVV.

The CDR3 loop is CASSQDRGAPSPLHF. The CDR3 coding sequence is TGCGCCAGCAGCCAAGATCGCGGTGCTCCGTCACCCCTCCACTTT. The rearrangement joins TRBV4-3 to TRBJ1-6; no reliable D call. The CDR3 covers 15 residues. V lost 0 bases to trimming and J lost 10 bases, with 13 bases between them. Germline CDR1 and CDR2: LGHNA and YSLEER.

The chain joins TRBV6-4 to TRBJ2-7; 7 bases agree with TRBD1. CDR1 is MRHNA, CDR2 SNTAGT, per germline. The CDR3 sequence is 14 residues long. The trim removed 5 bases at V and 1 base at J, leaving 5 bases unmatched. CDR3 sequence: CASSPYRGSYEQYF. CDR3 bases: TGTGCCAGCAGTCCTTACAGGGGTTCCTACGAGCAGTACTTC.

This chain connects TRBV6-1 to TRBJ1-2; D is ambiguous. The ends were cut back, 10 bases at V and 4 bases at J, with 13 bases in the middle. CDR3 length: 12 residues. The germline CDR1 and CDR2 sequences are MNHNS and SASEGT. DNA of the CDR3: TGTGCCACTACCCAGGTGGGCTATGGCTACACCTTC. Translated, it gives CATTQVGYGYTF.

J is TRBJ2-3 and V is TRBV25-1; a possible D gene is TRBD2 (5 bases). Between the trimmed V and J ends, which lost 1 base and 4 bases, there was a span of 12 bases. The V gene's germline CDR1 is MGHDK and CDR2 SYGVNS. This CDR3 has 15 residues. CDR3 residues: CASSESWAGSDTQYF. CDR3 nucleotides: TGTGCCAGCAGTGAATCTTGGGCGGGTTCAGATACGCAGTATTTT.

The chain combines TRBV6-5 with TRBJ1-5, with D perhaps TRBD1 (5 bases). Germline V CDR1 and CDR2: MNHEY, SVGAGI. With 5 bases removed from V and 0 bases from J, the gap between germline ends came to 11 bases. There are 15 residues in the CDR3. The CDR3 DNA is TGTGCCAGCAGTCCCGACAGCTATAGCAATCAGCCCCAGCATTTT. Translation: CASSPDSYSNQPQHF.

V usage is TRBV7-2 and J usage is TRBJ2-2; 9 bases fit TRBD2. This CDR3 has 16 residues. The germline V gene encodes CDR1 SGHTA and CDR2 FQGNSA. Trimming at V came to 3 bases and at J to 5 bases, leaving 7 bases not matched to a gene. CDR3 sequence: CASSFGGREWTGELFF. The DNA of the CDR3 is TGTGCCAGCAGCTTCGGCGGGAGGGAATGGACCGGGGAGCTGTTTTTT.

This chain links TRBV7-6 with TRBJ2-7, with TRBD2 identical over 11 bases. The CDR3 spans 16 residues. The J segment lost 2 bases and the V segment lost 4 bases, leaving 7 bases of the junction unmatched. From germline, CDR1 is SGHVS and CDR2 FNYEAQ. This CDR3 is CASSSLLAGATYEQYF. In DNA, the CDR3 is TGTGCCAGCAGCTCCCTACTAGCGGGAGCCACCTACGAGCAGTACTTC.

This chain connects TRBV9 to TRBJ2-2; TRBD1 matches 10 bases. Germline V gene data show CDR1 as SGDLS and CDR2 as YYNGEE. V was clipped by 0 bases and J by 1 base; unmatched bases: 12. The CDR3 is 20 residues long. In nucleotides, the CDR3 is TGTGCCAGCAGCGTAGTCGAAGGACAGGGGGAGATTTGGAACACCGGGGAGCTGTTTTTT. This encodes CASSVVEGQGEIWNTGELFF.

This chain links TRBV7-8 with TRBJ1-5; 8 bases are a match to TRBD1. CDR3 length equals 16 residues. Germline CDR1 SGHVS, CDR2 FQNEAQ. The junction had 9 bases not matched to a gene; V was cut back by 3 bases and J by 5 bases. For the CDR3, the DNA is TGTGCCAGCAGCTTTCTGCGGGGACAGGACTATCAGCCCCAGCATTTT. It yields the protein CASSFLRGQDYQPQHF.

The chain couples TRBV19 to TRBJ1-2; weak D call: TRBD1 (5 bases). Germline CDR1 is LNHDA and CDR2 is SQIVND (reference sequence). V dropped 7 bases and J dropped 4 bases, with 7 bases sitting between them. This CDR3 has 11 residues. The CDR3 DNA is TGTGCCAGTAACGGGGGCTATGGCTACACCTTC. Residues: CASNGGYGYTF.

V and J are TRBV7-9 and TRBJ2-7, with D possibly TRBD2 on 6 matching bases. Trimming shortened V by 5 bases and J by 12 bases, and 11 bases separated the two germline ends. Germline CDR1 SEHNR, CDR2 FQNEAQ (reference sequence). The CDR3 loop spans 10 amino acids. CDR3 loop: CASSGGFRYF. CDR3 bases: TGTGCCAGCAGCGGGGGGTTTAGGTACTTC.

The chain links TRBV6-1 to TRBJ1-5; TRBD1 is a possible D gene (5 bases). Trimming left V 1 base short and J 0 bases short, with 10 bases between. CDR1 is MNHNS and CDR2 is SASEGT in the germline V gene. The CDR3 runs to 16 residues. Here the CDR3 reads CASSEDAGGSNQPQHF. In nucleotides, the CDR3 is TGTGCCAGCAGTGAAGATGCGGGGGGTAGCAATCAGCCCCAGCATTTT.

This clone turned up a few times. V and J are TRBV28 and TRBJ1-1, with 10 bases identical to TRBD1. The germline CDR1 and CDR2 sequences are MDHEN and SYDVKM. After removal of 6 bases from V and 4 bases from J, the junction contained 8 bases not matched to a gene. The CDR3 loop spans 15 amino acids. CDR3 sequence: CASRTGGVLATEAFF. CDR3 coding DNA: TGTGCCAGCAGGACAGGGGGCGTCCTGGCCACTGAAGCTTTCTTT.

A single count supports this clone. The rearrangement joins TRBV7-2 to TRBJ2-2, with a tentative D call TRBD2 (5 bases). The CDR3 runs to 16 residues. The germline V gene encodes CDR1 SGHTA and CDR2 FQGNSA. The V gene lost 0 bases and the J gene lost 1 base, with 9 bases spanning the gap. This CDR3 is CASSLAEGGNTGELFF. The CDR3 nucleotides are TGTGCCAGCAGCTTAGCGGAAGGAGGGAACACCGGGGAGCTGTTTTTT.

CDR3 amino acids: CASSLGGTYEQYF. The DNA of the CDR3 is TGCGCCAGCAGCTTAGGGGGTACCTACGAGCAGTACTTC. The genes are TRBV5-1 and TRBJ2-7, with D possibly being TRBD1 (6 bases). CDR3 length equals 13 residues. V lost 2 bases to trimming and J lost 2 bases, with 8 bases between them. Germline V gene sequence: CDR1 SGHRS, CDR2 YFSETQ.

The chain has TRBV20-1 and TRBJ1-1; D is undetermined. Trimming left V 6 bases short and J 6 bases short, with 11 bases between. This CDR3 is built from 11 residues. CDR1 is DFQATT, CDR2 SNEGSKA, per germline (reference sequence). The CDR3 nucleotides are TGCAGTGCAGCGGACGGTGCTGAAGCTTTCTTT. It yields the protein CSAADGAEAFF.

The genes are TRBV29-1 and TRBJ2-7, with 7 bases lining up with TRBD2. Germline values: CDR1 SQVTM, CDR2 ANQGSEA. CDR3 length: 14 amino acids. V trimming: 3 bases; J trimming: 5 bases; junction bases outside the gene matches: 10. CDR3 loop: CSVDKGEGGDEQYF. CDR3 sequence (DNA): TGCAGCGTTGACAAAGGTGAGGGAGGGGACGAGCAGTACTTC.

The V gene is TRBV5-6, the J gene TRBJ2-7; 7 nucleotides match TRBD1. Trimming cost V 0 bases and J 5 bases; bases outside gene matches: 5. The germline gives CDR1 SGHDT, CDR2 YYEEEE. This CDR3 has 14 amino acids. CDR3 region: CASSLETGIDEQYF. Written as DNA, the CDR3 is TGTGCCAGCAGCTTGGAGACAGGGATCGACGAGCAGTACTTC.

J is TRBJ2-7 and V is TRBV11-2; 8 positions agree with TRBD1. This CDR3 spans 15 amino acids. J gave up 4 bases and V 5 bases, and 10 bases lay outside the gene matches. Germline-derived CDR1 and CDR2 are SGHAT and FQNNGV. The CDR3 here is CASSRQGSPLYEQYF. In nucleotides, the CDR3 is TGTGCCAGCAGCCGACAGGGGTCCCCTCTTTACGAGCAGTACTTC.

This clone has a handful of counts. The V call is TRBV29-1, the J call TRBJ2-7, with 7 bases identical to TRBD1. Per the germline V gene, CDR1 is SQVTM and CDR2 is ANQGSEA. J lost 6 bases, V lost 0 bases, and 8 bases had no gene match. The CDR3 covers 14 residues. The CDR3 protein is CSVEERQGKAEQYF. In DNA form, the CDR3 reads TGCAGCGTTGAAGAAAGACAGGGAAAGGCCGAGCAGTACTTC.

The genes are TRBV28 and TRBJ2-1; tentative D call: TRBD2 (5 bases). From germline, CDR1 is MDHEN and CDR2 SYDVKM. The CDR3 runs to 15 residues. Trimming took off 3 bases at V and 6 bases at J, with 15 bases between the two ends. Here the CDR3 reads CASSFLRQRANEQFF. The CDR3 nucleotides read TGTGCCAGCAGTTTCTTAAGGCAGAGGGCCAATGAGCAGTTCTTC.

The chain combines TRBV30 with TRBJ2-1, with 8 bases lining up with TRBD2. J lost 2 bases, V lost 3 bases, and 6 bases had no gene match. Per germline, CDR1 GTSNPN and CDR2 SVGIG (reference sequence). This CDR3 contains 15 residues. The CDR3 protein is CAWRDTSGPYNEQFF. CDR3 DNA sequence: TGTGCCTGGAGGGACACTAGCGGACCCTACAATGAGCAGTTCTTC. The full variable domain, in which reference TRBV30 and TRBJ2-1 provide the parts outside the CDR3, is SQTIHQWPATLVQPVGSPLSLECTVEGTSNPNLYWYRQAAGRGLQLLFYSVGIGQISSEVPQNLSASRPQDRQFILSSKKLLLSDSGFYLCAWRDTSGPYNEQFFGPGTRLTVL.